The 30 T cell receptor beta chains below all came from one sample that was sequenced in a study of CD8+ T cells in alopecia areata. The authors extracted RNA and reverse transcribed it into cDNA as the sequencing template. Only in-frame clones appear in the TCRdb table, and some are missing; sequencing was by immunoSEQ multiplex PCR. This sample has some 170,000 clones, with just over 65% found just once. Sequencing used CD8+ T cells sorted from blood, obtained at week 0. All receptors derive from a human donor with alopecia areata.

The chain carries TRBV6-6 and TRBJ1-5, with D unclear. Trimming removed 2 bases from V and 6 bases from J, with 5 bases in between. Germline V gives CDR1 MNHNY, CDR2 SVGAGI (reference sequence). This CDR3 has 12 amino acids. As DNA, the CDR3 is TGTGCCAGCAGTTACCCCGGTCAGCCCCAGCATTTT. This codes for CASSYPGQPQHF.

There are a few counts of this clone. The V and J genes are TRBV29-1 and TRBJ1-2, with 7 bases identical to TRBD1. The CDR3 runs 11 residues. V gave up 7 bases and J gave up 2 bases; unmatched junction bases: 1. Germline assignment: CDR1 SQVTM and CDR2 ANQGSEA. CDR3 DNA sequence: TGCAGCGCGACAGGGAACTATGGCTACACCTTC. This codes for CSATGNYGYTF. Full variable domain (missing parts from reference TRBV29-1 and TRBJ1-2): SAVISQKPSRDICQRGTSLTIQCQVDSQVTMMFWYRQQPGQSLTLIATANQGSEATYESGFVIDKFPISRPNLTFSTLTVSNMSPEDSSIYLCSATGNYGYTFGSGTRLTVV.

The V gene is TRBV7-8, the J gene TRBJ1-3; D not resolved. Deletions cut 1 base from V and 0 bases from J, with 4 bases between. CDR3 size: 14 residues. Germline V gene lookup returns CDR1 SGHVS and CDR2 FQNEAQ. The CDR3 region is CASSLVYSGNTIYF. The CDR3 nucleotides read TGTGCCAGCAGCTTAGTCTACTCTGGAAACACCATATATTTT.

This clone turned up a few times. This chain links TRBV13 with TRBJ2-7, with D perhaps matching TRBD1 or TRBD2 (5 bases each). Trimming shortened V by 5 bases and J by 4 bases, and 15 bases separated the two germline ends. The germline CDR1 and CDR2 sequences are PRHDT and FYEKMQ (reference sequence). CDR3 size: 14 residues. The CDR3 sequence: CASSPQRGSYEQYF. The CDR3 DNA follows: TGTGCCAGCAGCCCCCAGAGGGGCTCTTACGAGCAGTACTTC. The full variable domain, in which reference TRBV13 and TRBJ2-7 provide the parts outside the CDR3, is AAGVIQSPRHLIKEKRETATLKCYPIPRHDTVYWYQQGPGQDPQFLISFYEKMQSDKGSIPDRFSAQQFSDYHSELNMSSLELGDSALYFCASSPQRGSYEQYFGPGTRLTVT.

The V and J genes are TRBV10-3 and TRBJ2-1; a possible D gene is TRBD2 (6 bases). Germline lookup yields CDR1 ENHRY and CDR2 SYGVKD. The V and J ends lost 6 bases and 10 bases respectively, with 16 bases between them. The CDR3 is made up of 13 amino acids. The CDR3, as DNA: TGTGCCATCAGCCCCGCCGTAACTAGCGAGCAGTTCTTC. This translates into CAISPAVTSEQFF.

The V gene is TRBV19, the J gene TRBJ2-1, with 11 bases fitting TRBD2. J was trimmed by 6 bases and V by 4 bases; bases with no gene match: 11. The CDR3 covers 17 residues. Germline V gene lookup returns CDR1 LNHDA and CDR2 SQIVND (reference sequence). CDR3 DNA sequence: TGTGCCAGTAGTAAGCTAGCGGGGGGAGAAGCCCCCAATGAGCAGTTCTTC. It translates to CASSKLAGGEAPNEQFF.

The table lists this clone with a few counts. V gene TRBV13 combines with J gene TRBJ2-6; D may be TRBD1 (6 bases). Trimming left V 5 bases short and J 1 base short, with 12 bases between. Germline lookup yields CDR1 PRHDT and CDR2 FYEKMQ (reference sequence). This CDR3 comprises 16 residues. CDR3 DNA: TGTGCCAGCAGCCTCGGAACAGGGTCTGGGGCCAACGTCCTGACTTTC. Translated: CASSLGTGSGANVLTF.

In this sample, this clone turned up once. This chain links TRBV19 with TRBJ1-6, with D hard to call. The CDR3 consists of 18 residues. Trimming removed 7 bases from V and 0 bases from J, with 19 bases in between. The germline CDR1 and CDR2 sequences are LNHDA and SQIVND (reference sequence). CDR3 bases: TGTGCCAGTAAGGAAGGTCCCTCCATCGGCTCCTATAATTCACCCCTCCACTTT. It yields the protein CASKEGPSIGSYNSPLHF. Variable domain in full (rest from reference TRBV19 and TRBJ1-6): DGGITQSPKYLFRKEGQNVTLSCEQNLNHDAMYWYRQDPGQGLRLIYYSQIVNDFQKGDIAEGYSVSREKKESFPLTVTSAQKNPTAFYLCASKEGPSIGSYNSPLHFGNGTRLTVT.

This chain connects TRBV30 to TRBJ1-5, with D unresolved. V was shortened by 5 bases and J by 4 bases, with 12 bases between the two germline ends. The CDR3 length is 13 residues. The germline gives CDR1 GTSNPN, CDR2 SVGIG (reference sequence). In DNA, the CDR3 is TGTGCCTGGGGAGACACGATAAATCAGCCCCAGCATTTT. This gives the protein CAWGDTINQPQHF.

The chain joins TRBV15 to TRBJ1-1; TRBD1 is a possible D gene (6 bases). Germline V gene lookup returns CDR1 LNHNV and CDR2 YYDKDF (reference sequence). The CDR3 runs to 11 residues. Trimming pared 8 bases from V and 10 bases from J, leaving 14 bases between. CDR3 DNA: TGTGCCACCGACAAACAGGGTACAGCTTTCTTT. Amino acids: CATDKQGTAFF.

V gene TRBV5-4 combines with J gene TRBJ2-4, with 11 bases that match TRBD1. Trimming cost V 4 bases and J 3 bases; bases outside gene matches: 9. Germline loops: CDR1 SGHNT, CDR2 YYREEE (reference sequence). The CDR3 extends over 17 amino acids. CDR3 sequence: CASSGTGGTTGKNIQYF. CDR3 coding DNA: TGTGCCAGCAGCGGGACAGGGGGGACCACGGGCAAAAACATTCAGTACTTC.

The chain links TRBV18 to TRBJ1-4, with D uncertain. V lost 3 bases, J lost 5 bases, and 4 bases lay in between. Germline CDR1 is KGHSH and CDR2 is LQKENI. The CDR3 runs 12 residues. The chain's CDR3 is CASSPKNEKLFF. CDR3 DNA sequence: TGTGCCAGCTCACCCAAAAATGAAAAACTGTTTTTT.

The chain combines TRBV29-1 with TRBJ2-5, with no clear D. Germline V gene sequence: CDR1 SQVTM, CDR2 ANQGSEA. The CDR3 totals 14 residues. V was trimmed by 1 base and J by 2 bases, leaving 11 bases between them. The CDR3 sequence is CSVEGPAPQETQYF. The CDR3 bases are TGCAGCGTTGAAGGGCCAGCCCCTCAAGAGACCCAGTACTTC. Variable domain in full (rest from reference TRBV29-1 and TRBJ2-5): SAVISQKPSRDICQRGTSLTIQCQVDSQVTMMFWYRQQPGQSLTLIATANQGSEATYESGFVIDKFPISRPNLTFSTLTVSNMSPEDSSIYLCSVEGPAPQETQYFGPGTRLLVL.

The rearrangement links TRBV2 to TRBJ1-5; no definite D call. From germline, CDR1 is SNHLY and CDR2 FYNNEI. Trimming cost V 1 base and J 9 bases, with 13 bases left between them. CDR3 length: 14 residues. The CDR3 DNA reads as TGTGCCAGCAGTGAAGAGGAGGCCTCGGGGCCCCAGCATTTT. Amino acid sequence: CASSEEEASGPQHF.

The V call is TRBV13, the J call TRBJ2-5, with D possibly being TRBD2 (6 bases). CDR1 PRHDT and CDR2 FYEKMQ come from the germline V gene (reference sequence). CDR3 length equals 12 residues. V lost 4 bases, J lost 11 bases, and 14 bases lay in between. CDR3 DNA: TGTGCCAGCAGCTACGGGACTGGGGAGCAGTACTTC. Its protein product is CASSYGTGEQYF. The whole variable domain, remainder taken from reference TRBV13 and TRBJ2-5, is AAGVIQSPRHLIKEKRETATLKCYPIPRHDTVYWYQQGPGQDPQFLISFYEKMQSDKGSIPDRFSAQQFSDYHSELNMSSLELGDSALYFCASSYGTGEQYFGPGTRLLVL.

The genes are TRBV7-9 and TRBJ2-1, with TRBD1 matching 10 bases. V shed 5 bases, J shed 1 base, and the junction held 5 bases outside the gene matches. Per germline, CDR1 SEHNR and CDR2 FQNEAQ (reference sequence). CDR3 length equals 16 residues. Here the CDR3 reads CASSLGGQGSYNEQFF. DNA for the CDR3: TGTGCCAGCAGCCTAGGGGGACAGGGGTCCTACAATGAGCAGTTCTTC. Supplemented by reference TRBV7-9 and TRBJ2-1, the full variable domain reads DTGVSQNPRHKITKRGQNVTFRCDPISEHNRLYWYRQTLGQGPEFLTYFQNEAQLEKSRLLSDRFSAERPKGSFSTLEIQRTEQGDSAMYLCASSLGGQGSYNEQFFGPGTRLTVL.

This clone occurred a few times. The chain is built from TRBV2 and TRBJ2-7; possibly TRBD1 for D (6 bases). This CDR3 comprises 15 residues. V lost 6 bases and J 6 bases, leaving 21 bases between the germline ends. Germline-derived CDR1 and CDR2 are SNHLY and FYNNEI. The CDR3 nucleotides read TGTGCCAGCAGAGACCGGGACACCTCACCCTCCGAGCAGTACTTC. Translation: CASRDRDTSPSEQYF. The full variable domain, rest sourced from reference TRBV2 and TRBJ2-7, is EPEVTQTPSHQVTQMGQEVILRCVPISNHLYFYWYRQILGQKVEFLVSFYNNEISEKSEIFDDQFSVERPDGSNFTLKIRSTKLEDSAMYFCASRDRDTSPSEQYFGPGTRLTVT.

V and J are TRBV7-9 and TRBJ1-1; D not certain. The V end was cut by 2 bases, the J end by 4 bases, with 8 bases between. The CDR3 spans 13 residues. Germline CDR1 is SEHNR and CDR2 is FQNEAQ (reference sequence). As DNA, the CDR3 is TGTGCCAGCAGCTTATCAGGTGCCACTGAAGCTTTCTTT. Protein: CASSLSGATEAFF.

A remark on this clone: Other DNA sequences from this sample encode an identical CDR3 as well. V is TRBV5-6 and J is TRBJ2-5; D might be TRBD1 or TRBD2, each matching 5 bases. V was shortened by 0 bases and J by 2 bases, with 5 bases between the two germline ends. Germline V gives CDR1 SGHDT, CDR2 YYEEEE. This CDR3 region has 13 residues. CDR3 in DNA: TGTGCCAGCAGCTTGGGGGGGCAAGAGACCCAGTACTTC. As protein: CASSLGGQETQYF.

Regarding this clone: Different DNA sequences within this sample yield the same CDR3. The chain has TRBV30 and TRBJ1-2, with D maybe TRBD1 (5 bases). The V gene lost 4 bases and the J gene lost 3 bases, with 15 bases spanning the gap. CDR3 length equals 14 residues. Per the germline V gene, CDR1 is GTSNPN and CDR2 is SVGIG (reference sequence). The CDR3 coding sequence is TGTGCCTGGACTCCTCAGGGCGTGTACTATGGCTACACCTTC. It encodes CAWTPQGVYYGYTF.

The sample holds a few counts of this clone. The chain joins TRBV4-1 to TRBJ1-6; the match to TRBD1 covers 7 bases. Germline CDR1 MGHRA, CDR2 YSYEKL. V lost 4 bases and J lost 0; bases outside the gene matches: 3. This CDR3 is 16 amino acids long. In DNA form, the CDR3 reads TGCGCCAGCAGCCGGGACAGTCTCTCCTATAATTCACCCCTCCACTTT. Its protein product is CASSRDSLSYNSPLHF.

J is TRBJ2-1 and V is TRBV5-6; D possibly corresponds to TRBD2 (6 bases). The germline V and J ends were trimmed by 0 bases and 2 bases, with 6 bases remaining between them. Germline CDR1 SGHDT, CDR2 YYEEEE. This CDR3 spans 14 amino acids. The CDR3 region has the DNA TGTGCCAGCAGCTTGGGCGGGGCCTACAATGAGCAGTTCTTC. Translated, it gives CASSLGGAYNEQFF.

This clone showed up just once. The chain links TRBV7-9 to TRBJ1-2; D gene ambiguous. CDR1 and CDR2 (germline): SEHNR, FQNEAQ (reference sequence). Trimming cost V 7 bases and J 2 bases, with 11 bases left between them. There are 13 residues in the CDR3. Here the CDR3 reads CASTDGKNYGYTF. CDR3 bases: TGTGCCAGCACCGATGGGAAAAACTATGGCTACACCTTC. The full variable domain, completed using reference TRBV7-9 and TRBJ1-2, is DTGVSQNPRHKITKRGQNVTFRCDPISEHNRLYWYRQTLGQGPEFLTYFQNEAQLEKSRLLSDRFSAERPKGSFSTLEIQRTEQGDSAMYLCASTDGKNYGYTFGSGTRLTVV.

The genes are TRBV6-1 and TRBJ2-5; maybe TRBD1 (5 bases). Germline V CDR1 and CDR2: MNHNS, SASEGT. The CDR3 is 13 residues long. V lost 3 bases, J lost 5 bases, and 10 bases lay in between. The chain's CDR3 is CASSDEGVETQYF. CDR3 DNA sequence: TGTGCCAGCAGTGATGAAGGGGTGGAGACCCAGTACTTC.

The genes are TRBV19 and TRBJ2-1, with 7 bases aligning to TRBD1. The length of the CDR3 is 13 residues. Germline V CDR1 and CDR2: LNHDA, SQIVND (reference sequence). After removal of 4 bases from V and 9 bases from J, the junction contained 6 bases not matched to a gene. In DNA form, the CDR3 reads TGTGCCAGTAGTACTCGGACAGGTAGTGAGCAGTTCTTC. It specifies CASSTRTGSEQFF.

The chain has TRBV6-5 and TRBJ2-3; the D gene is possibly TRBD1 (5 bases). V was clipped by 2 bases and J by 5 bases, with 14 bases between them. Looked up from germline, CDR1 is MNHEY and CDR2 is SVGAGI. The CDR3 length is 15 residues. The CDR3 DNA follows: TGTGCCAGCAGTTACGAGACAGAGGAAGGAGATACGCAGTATTTT. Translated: CASSYETEEGDTQYF.

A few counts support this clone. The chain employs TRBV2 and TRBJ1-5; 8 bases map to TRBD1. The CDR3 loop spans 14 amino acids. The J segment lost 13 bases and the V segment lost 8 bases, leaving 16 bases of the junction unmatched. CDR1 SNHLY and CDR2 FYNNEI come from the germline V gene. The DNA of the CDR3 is TGTGCCAGCGCGACCATCGACAGGGGCAATAATCAGCATTTT. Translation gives CASATIDRGNNQHF.

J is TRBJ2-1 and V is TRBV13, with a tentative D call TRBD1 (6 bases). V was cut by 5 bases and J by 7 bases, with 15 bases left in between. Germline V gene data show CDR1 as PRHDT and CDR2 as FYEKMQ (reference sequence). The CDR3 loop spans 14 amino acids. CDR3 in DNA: TGTGCCAGCAGCCCAATTACAGGGAAAAATGAGCAGTTCTTC. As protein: CASSPITGKNEQFF.

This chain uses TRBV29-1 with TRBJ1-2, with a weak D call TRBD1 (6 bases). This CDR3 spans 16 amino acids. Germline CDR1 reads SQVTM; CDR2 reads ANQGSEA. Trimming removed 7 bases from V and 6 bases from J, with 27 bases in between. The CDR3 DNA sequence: TGCAGCGCCACGCGAGCCGTAGACAGGAACAGGGATGGCTACACCTTC. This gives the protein CSATRAVDRNRDGYTF. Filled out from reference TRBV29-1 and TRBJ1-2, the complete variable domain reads SAVISQKPSRDICQRGTSLTIQCQVDSQVTMMFWYRQQPGQSLTLIATANQGSEATYESGFVIDKFPISRPNLTFSTLTVSNMSPEDSSIYLCSATRAVDRNRDGYTFGSGTRLTVV.

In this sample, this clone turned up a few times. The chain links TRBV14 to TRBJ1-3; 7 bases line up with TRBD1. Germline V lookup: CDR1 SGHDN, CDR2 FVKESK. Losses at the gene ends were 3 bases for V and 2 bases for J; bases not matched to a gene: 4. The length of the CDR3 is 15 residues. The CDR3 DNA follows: TGTGCCAGCAGCCACACAGGGGTTCCTGGAAACACCATATATTTT. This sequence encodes CASSHTGVPGNTIYF.